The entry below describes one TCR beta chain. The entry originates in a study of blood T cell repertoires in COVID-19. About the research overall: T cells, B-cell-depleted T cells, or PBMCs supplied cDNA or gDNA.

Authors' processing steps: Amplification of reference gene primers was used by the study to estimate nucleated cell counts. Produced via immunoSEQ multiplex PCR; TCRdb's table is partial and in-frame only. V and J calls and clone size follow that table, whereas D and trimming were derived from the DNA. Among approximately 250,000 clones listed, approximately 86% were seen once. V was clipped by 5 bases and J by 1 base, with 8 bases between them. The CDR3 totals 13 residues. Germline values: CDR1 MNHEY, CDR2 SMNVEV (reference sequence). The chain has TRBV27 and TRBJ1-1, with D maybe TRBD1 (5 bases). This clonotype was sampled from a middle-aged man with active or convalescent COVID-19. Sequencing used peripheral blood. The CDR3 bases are TGTGCCAGCAGTCAAGGACAGAACACTGAAGCTTTCTTT. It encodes CASSQGQNTEAFF.